This T cell receptor (beta chain) was sequenced in a study of blood T cell repertoires in COVID-19. Overall study: Nucleic acid was either cDNA or gDNA, and it came from T cells, B-cell-depleted T cells, or PBMCs.

Patients at the Seattle site were enrolled during active infection and followed longitudinally. In regard to this clone: The identical CDR3 is also encoded by other nucleotide sequences in the sample.

Original methodology: Amplification from reference gene primers served as the basis for estimated nucleated cell counts. Sequenced by immunoSEQ multiplex PCR; TCRdb stores in-frame clones only, minus some. The V and J calls and clone size come from that table; D and trimming were worked out from the DNA. The sample lists roughly 440,000 clones, about nine tenths occurring once. This TCR was recovered from a woman aged 45-65 years with COVID-19, enrolled during active disease. The material sequenced was peripheral blood.

CDR3 nucleotides: TGTGCCAGCAGTCTTGGGGGGGCGAATGAGCAGTTCTTC. Its protein is CASSLGGANEQFF. The chain carries TRBV27 and TRBJ2-1, with D maybe TRBD2 (7 bases). Germline V CDR1 and CDR2: MNHEY, SMNVEV (reference sequence). The V end was cut by 5 bases, the J end by 7 bases, with 12 bases between. The CDR3 is 13 residues long.